These 25 T cell receptor beta chains were all obtained from the same sample, sequenced in a study of T cells after yellow fever vaccination. Each CDR3 protein is one row after TCRdb ran MiXCR on the 5' RACE reads. In the table there are about 260,000 distinct CDR3 sequences, more than 3.5% of which are singletons. The starting material was PBMCs, obtained 15 days after the yellow fever booster vaccination. All receptors derive from a man aged 18 to 30 who received the YFV17D yellow fever vaccine.

This clonotype came up many times. The V and J genes are TRBV14 and TRBJ2-7; 7 bases are a match to TRBD2. The trim removed 5 bases at V and 4 bases at J, leaving 14 bases unmatched. Germline V gene lookup returns CDR1 SGHDN and CDR2 FVKESK. This CDR3 has 16 amino acids. The CDR3 bases are TGTGCCAGCAGCTTCGGGGGGAGGATGGCTTTATACGAGCAGTACTTC. Translation gives CASSFGGRMALYEQYF. Variable domain in full (rest from reference TRBV14 and TRBJ2-7): EAGVTQFPSHSVIEKGQTVTLRCDPISGHDNLYWYRRVMGKEIKFLLHFVKESKQDESGMPNNRFLAERTGGTYSTLKVQPAELEDSGVYFCASSFGGRMALYEQYFGPGTRLTVT.

This clonotype was recorded many times. The chain joins TRBV5-1 to TRBJ1-1; D might be TRBD1 (5 bases). The V end lost 6 bases, the J end lost 4 bases, and 22 bases lay between the germline ends. The CDR3 is made up of 16 amino acids. Germline values: CDR1 SGHRS, CDR2 YFSETQ. CDR3 region: CASKNSGRGGGTEAFF. CDR3 DNA: TGCGCCAGCAAAAACTCAGGGCGAGGTGGGGGCACTGAAGCTTTCTTT.

Ten or more counts support this clonotype. This chain uses TRBV12-3 or TRBV12-4 with TRBJ1-4, with 8 bases lining up with TRBD1. The V segment lost 5 bases and the J segment 0 bases; nucleotides outside the gene matches: 2. The CDR3 is 15 residues long. The CDR3 is CASSPQGATNEKLFF. The CDR3 nucleotides read TGTGCCAGCAGTCCACAGGGGGCAACTAATGAAAAACTGTTTTTT.

This clonotype has at least ten counts. The rearrangement links TRBV12-3 or TRBV12-4 to TRBJ2-7; no clear D gene. The CDR3 is 13 residues long. The V and J ends lost 6 bases and 6 bases respectively, with 15 bases between them. CDR3 sequence reads: CASSLTRVVEQYF. DNA of the CDR3: TGTGCCAGCAGCCTGACGCGCGTAGTCGAGCAGTACTTC.

V and J are TRBV28 and TRBJ2-5, with 9 bases matching TRBD2. Germline CDR1 and CDR2: MDHEN and SYDVKM. There are 13 residues in the CDR3. The junction had 3 bases not matched to a gene; V was cut back by 6 bases and J by 4 bases. The CDR3 protein is CASRRGGTETQYF. The CDR3 DNA reads TGTGCCAGCAGGCGGGGGGGCACAGAGACCCAGTACTTC.

At least ten counts were recorded for this clonotype. V usage is TRBV18 and J usage is TRBJ2-7; D not certain. The germline V gene has CDR1 KGHSH and CDR2 LQKENI. This CDR3 comprises 11 residues. The V and J ends lost 3 bases and 7 bases respectively, with 7 bases between them. The CDR3 loop is CASSPSGEQYF. The CDR3 nucleotides are TGTGCCAGCTCACCTAGTGGAGAGCAGTACTTC.

This clonotype was seen repeatedly, ten times or more. The chain has TRBV12-3 or TRBV12-4 and TRBJ1-5; 9 bases fit TRBD1. This CDR3 contains 14 residues. J lost 6 bases, V lost 6 bases, and 6 bases had no gene match. The CDR3 loop reads CASSTQGASQPQHF. CDR3 nucleotides: TGTGCCAGCAGCACACAGGGGGCAAGTCAGCCCCAGCATTTT.

This clonotype was recorded many times. CDR3 nucleotides: TGTGCCAGCAGGCAAATCAGGGGAGTCTACGAGCAGTACTTC. The encoded protein is CASRQIRGVYEQYF. The chain recombines TRBV7-2 with TRBJ2-7; maybe TRBD1 (6 bases). Germline loops: CDR1 SGHTA, CDR2 FQGNSA. V lost 6 bases and J lost 3, with 15 bases in between. CDR3 size: 14 residues.

This clonotype was seen at least ten times. The CDR3 loop is CASSPTGSRGQYV. For the CDR3, the DNA is TGTGCCAGCAGTCCCACAGGCAGCCGGGGGCAGTACGTC. This chain joins TRBV6-2 or TRBV6-3 and TRBJ2-7; D may be TRBD1 or TRBD2 (5 bases each). Trimming removed 5 bases at V and 9 bases at J, with 17 bases between. The CDR3 contains 13 residues. Looked up from germline, CDR1 is MNHEY and CDR2 is SVGEGT.

This clonotype was detected many times. The chain combines TRBV7-9 with TRBJ2-7, with 7 bases identical to TRBD1. Trimming removed 5 bases from V and 1 base from J; junction bases left unmatched: 5. This CDR3 has 14 amino acids. Germline V gives CDR1 SEHNR, CDR2 FQNEAQ (reference sequence). The CDR3 DNA is TGTGCCAGCAGCCAACGGGACAGTTCCTACGAGCAGTACGTC. This sequence encodes CASSQRDSSYEQYV.

This clonotype was seen ten or more times. The genes are TRBV20-1 and TRBJ2-7; 10 bases fit TRBD2. The CDR3 sequence is 14 residues long. With 5 bases clipped from V and 2 bases from J, the junction kept 6 bases outside the gene matches. Per germline, CDR1 DFQATT and CDR2 SNEGSKA (reference sequence). The CDR3 DNA sequence: TGCAGTGCTTACCTTCTAGCGGGGGCCTACGAGCAGTACTTC. It specifies CSAYLLAGAYEQYF.

This clonotype showed up many times. The CDR3 region has the DNA TGTGCCAGCTCACCACCGATAGCGGGGGTCACCGGGGAGCTGTTTTTT. Amino acid sequence: CASSPPIAGVTGELFF. V and J are TRBV18 and TRBJ2-2; 9 bases are shared with TRBD2. J was trimmed by 4 bases and V by 0 bases; bases with no gene match: 3. CDR1 and CDR2 (germline): KGHSH, LQKENI. This CDR3 has 16 amino acids. Using reference TRBV18 and TRBJ2-2 for the parts outside the CDR3, the full variable domain is NAGVMQNPRHLVRRRGQEARLRCSPMKGHSHVYWYRQLPEEGLKFMVYLQKENIIDESGMPKERFSAEFPKEGPSILRIQQVVRGDSAAYFCASSPPIAGVTGELFFGEGSRLTVL.

This clonotype was seen at least ten times. V gene TRBV5-1 combines with J gene TRBJ2-7, with D possibly TRBD1 on 6 matching bases. Germline lookup yields CDR1 SGHRS and CDR2 YFSETQ. V was trimmed by 2 bases and J by 3 bases, leaving 9 bases between them. This CDR3 comprises 13 residues. The CDR3 here is CASSFDRSYEQYF. The DNA of the CDR3 is TGCGCCAGCAGCTTTGACAGGAGCTACGAGCAGTACTTC.

This clonotype was found many times. CDR3 protein: CASSRYGLAGGQETQYF. In nucleotides, the CDR3 is TGCGCCAGCAGCCGATACGGACTAGCGGGGGGACAAGAGACCCAGTACTTC. V usage is TRBV4-1 and J usage is TRBJ2-5; 14 nucleotides agree with TRBD2. Germline assignment: CDR1 MGHRA and CDR2 YSYEKL. The CDR3 totals 17 residues. After removal of 4 bases from V and 2 bases from J, the junction contained 6 bases not matched to a gene.

This clonotype was detected ten times or more. This rearrangement joins TRBV5-6 to TRBJ1-5, with a possible D match to TRBD1 (6 bases). Trimming shortened V by 3 bases and J by 4 bases, and 14 bases separated the two germline ends. This CDR3 is 15 amino acids long. Germline CDR1 reads SGHDT; CDR2 reads YYEEEE. CDR3 in amino acids: CASSSRLQGNQPQHF. CDR3 nucleotides: TGTGCCAGCAGCTCGAGGTTACAGGGAAATCAGCCCCAGCATTTT.

This clonotype occurred many times. In DNA form, the CDR3 reads TGCAGCGTCCAACAGGGCCTCAGGGGGGTTTACAATGAGCAGTTCTTC. Translating gives CSVQQGLRGVYNEQFF. This sequence joins TRBV29-1 and TRBJ2-1; tentative D call: TRBD1 (7 bases). In germline, CDR1 is SQVTM, CDR2 ANQGSEA. V was clipped by 6 bases and J by 4 bases, with 22 bases between them. The CDR3 has 16 residues.

This clonotype was counted at least ten times. The chain carries TRBV3-1 and TRBJ2-1; the D is unclear. Germline values: CDR1 LGHDT, CDR2 YNNKEL (reference sequence). The CDR3 runs to 13 residues. The V end was cut by 6 bases, the J end by 2 bases, with 8 bases between. The CDR3 spells CASRPSPYNEQFF. In nucleotides, the CDR3 is TGTGCCAGCAGACCAAGCCCCTACAATGAGCAGTTCTTC.

This clonotype was detected many times. Written as DNA, the CDR3 is TGCGCCAGCAGCTTGCGACAGGGGGCCCCCGGGGAGCTGTTTTTT. It encodes CASSLRQGAPGELFF. The V and J genes are TRBV5-1 and TRBJ2-2, with 10 bases aligning to TRBD1. The CDR3 sequence is 15 residues long. Germline loops: CDR1 SGHRS, CDR2 YFSETQ. Unmatched junction bases numbered 3, after V lost 1 base and J lost 6 bases.

This clonotype occurred many times. The V and J genes are TRBV6-5 and TRBJ2-3; 7 bases are shared with TRBD1. There are 16 residues in the CDR3. Looked up from germline, CDR1 is MNHEY and CDR2 is SVGAGI. V was clipped by 5 bases and J by 2 bases; unmatched bases: 10. The CDR3 is CASSAFTGVNTDTQYF. CDR3 DNA sequence: TGTGCCAGCAGTGCCTTTACAGGGGTAAACACAGATACGCAGTATTTT.

Many counts were recorded for this clonotype. The rearrangement links TRBV5-1 to TRBJ2-2, with D uncertain. V was clipped by 3 bases and J by 4 bases, with 10 bases between them. Germline lookup yields CDR1 SGHRS and CDR2 YFSETQ. This CDR3 is 14 amino acids long. The CDR3 spells CASSWRRSTGELFF. The CDR3 DNA reads as TGCGCCAGCAGCTGGAGACGGTCCACCGGGGAGCTGTTTTTT.

This clonotype was recorded at least ten times. This chain uses TRBV5-1 with TRBJ2-1; possible D gene TRBD2, 6 bases. Germline values: CDR1 SGHRS, CDR2 YFSETQ. The CDR3 extends over 14 amino acids. The ends were cut back, 3 bases at V and 9 bases at J, with 16 bases in the middle. The CDR3 DNA sequence: TGCGCCAGCAGCTACGCCAATGTGGGGGGTGAGCAGTTCTTC. Residues: CASSYANVGGEQFF. The full variable domain, rest sourced from reference TRBV5-1 and TRBJ2-1, is KAGVTQTPRYLIKTRGQQVTLSCSPISGHRSVSWYQQTPGQGLQFLFEYFSETQRNKGNFPGRFSGRQFSNSRSEMNVSTLELGDSALYLCASSYANVGGEQFFGPGTRLTVL.

There are many counts of this clonotype. The genes are TRBV5-1 and TRBJ2-3; 8 positions agree with TRBD2. This CDR3 has 15 amino acids. CDR1 is SGHRS, CDR2 YFSETQ, per germline. V gave up 3 bases and J gave up 2 bases; unmatched junction bases: 5. The CDR3, as DNA: TGCGCCAGCAGCTGGAGCGGGGGTGACACAGATACGCAGTATTTT. Its translation: CASSWSGGDTDTQYF.

Ten or more counts support this clonotype. The CDR3 region is CASSFIRGIDTQYF. CDR3 nucleotides: TGCGCCAGCAGCTTTATAAGGGGCATCGATACGCAGTATTTT. V usage is TRBV5-1 and J usage is TRBJ2-3, with D possibly being TRBD1 (5 bases). The CDR3 is 14 amino acids. Trimming took off 2 bases at V and 6 bases at J, with 13 bases between the two ends. Germline V gene data show CDR1 as SGHRS and CDR2 as YFSETQ. The variable domain in full, with the rest retrieved from reference TRBV5-1 and TRBJ2-3, is KAGVTQTPRYLIKTRGQQVTLSCSPISGHRSVSWYQQTPGQGLQFLFEYFSETQRNKGNFPGRFSGRQFSNSRSEMNVSTLELGDSALYLCASSFIRGIDTQYFGPGTRLTVL.

This clonotype was found many times. The chain couples TRBV20-1 to TRBJ2-5; D unclear. V gave up 2 bases and J gave up 2 bases, with 15 bases separating them. The V gene's germline CDR1 is DFQATT and CDR2 SNEGSKA (reference sequence). The CDR3 is 15 amino acids. Written as DNA, the CDR3 is TGCAGTGCTAGACCTCCCTTGGGAAGGCAAGAGACCCAGTACTTC. Residues: CSARPPLGRQETQYF.

In its sample, this clonotype was seen a few times. The chain links TRBV7-6 to TRBJ2-3; D uncertain. The CDR3 runs to 13 residues. From germline, CDR1 is SGHVS and CDR2 FNYEAQ. Trimming stripped 3 bases from V and 2 bases from J, with 6 bases between. The CDR3 loop is CASSFGHTDTQYF. CDR3 nucleotides: TGTGCCAGCAGCTTCGGCCACACAGATACGCAGTATTTT.